The 3 T cell receptor beta chains below all came from one sample that was sequenced in a study of cytomegalovirus exposure and HLA in healthy donors. The PCR used 60 Vbeta and 13 Jbeta primers. Profiling relied on immunoSEQ multiplex PCR, and the TCRdb table lists in-frame clones only, not all of them. The sample carries some 190,000 clones, over 60% recorded once. Sequenced input: PBMCs. Receptor source: a man between 18 and 29 years old in good health and CMV-seronegative.

The chain couples TRBV6-5 to TRBJ2-1; 14 bases match TRBD2. The CDR3 is 16 residues long. Germline trimming cut 2 bases from V and 10 bases from J; bases unmatched to any gene: 7. CDR1 and CDR2 (germline): MNHEY, SVGAGI. This CDR3 reads CASSYAGLAGVGEQFF. CDR3 DNA: TGTGCCAGCAGTTACGCGGGACTAGCGGGAGTAGGGGAGCAGTTCTTC.

The chain uses TRBV14 and TRBJ1-1, with 10 positions matching TRBD1. V dropped 4 bases and J dropped 4; count of bases not matched to a gene: 3. The CDR3 has 14 residues. The germline gives CDR1 SGHDN, CDR2 FVKESK. CDR3 sequence: CASSLGQGLTEAFF. Written as DNA, the CDR3 is TGTGCCAGCAGCCTGGGACAGGGGCTCACTGAAGCTTTCTTT.

This rearrangement joins TRBV13 to TRBJ2-5; D might be TRBD2 (7 bases). The J call may not be correct, given that the DNA end is closer to TRBJ2-7. Germline assignment: CDR1 PRHDT and CDR2 FYEKMQ (reference sequence). The CDR3 spans 16 residues. CDR3 sequence: CASSLVRGARGYEQYF. Here the CDR3 DNA reads TGTGCCAGCAGCTTAGTCCGGGGGGCTAGAGGCTACGAGCAGTACTTC.